This TCR beta chain was recovered during a study of shared clonotypes between healthy human individuals. Naive CD8 cells, CD45RO-negative and positively selected for CCR7, excluded terminally differentiated effector memory CD45RA+ cells. The protocol was immunoSEQ multiplex PCR, while the TCRdb copy is restricted to in-frame clones and leaves out a portion. The top ten clones hold 1.2% of a sample with around 2,100,000 clones, about 94% of them seen once. Sequenced material: naive CD8+ T cells sorted from blood. The receptor was isolated from a man between 18 and 35 years old in good health.

CDR3 in DNA: TGTGCCAGCAGCTTAGAGCCAGCGGGAGGGTACGAGCAGTACTTC. This translates into CASSLEPAGGYEQYF. The genes are TRBV11-2 and TRBJ2-7; 10 bases align to TRBD2. This CDR3 has 15 residues. After removal of 0 bases from V and 4 bases from J, the junction contained 3 bases not matched to a gene. Germline values: CDR1 SGHAT, CDR2 FQNNGV.